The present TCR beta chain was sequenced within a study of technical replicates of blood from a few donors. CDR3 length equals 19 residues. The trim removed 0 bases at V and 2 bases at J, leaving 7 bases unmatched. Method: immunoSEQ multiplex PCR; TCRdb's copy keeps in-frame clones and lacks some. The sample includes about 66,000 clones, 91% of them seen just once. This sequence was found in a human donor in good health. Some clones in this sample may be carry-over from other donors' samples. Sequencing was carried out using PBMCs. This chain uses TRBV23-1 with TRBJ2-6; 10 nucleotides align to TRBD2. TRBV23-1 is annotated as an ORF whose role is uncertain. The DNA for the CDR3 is TGCGCCAGCAGTCAATCGCCTAGCGGGAGCCTGGCTGGGGCCAACGTCCTGACTTTC. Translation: CASSQSPSGSLAGANVLTF.